The next 30 T cell receptor beta chains were all read from a single sample in a study of T cells in Graves' hyperthyroidism and ophthalmopathy. Authors of the study amplified TCR beta CDR3 regions from RNA transcripts. With the HTBI primer set, the TCR CDR3 went through a first round of RT-PCR. TCRdb re-analysed the multiplex PCR reads in MiXCR, keeping a single row per CDR3 protein. The table has some 270,000 distinct CDR3 sequences, 24% seen once; the top ten hold about 40%. The sample taken for sequencing was blood. These receptors were taken from a woman in her 40s with Graves' ophthalmopathy.

This clonotype occurred many times. The V and J genes are TRBV2 and TRBJ2-6; D is uncertain. The CDR3 runs to 15 residues. The germline V gene has CDR1 SNHLY and CDR2 FYNNEI. V lost 6 bases and J lost 0, with 9 bases in between. CDR3 amino acids: CASRAVGSGANVLTF. In DNA, the CDR3 is TGTGCCAGCAGGGCAGTGGGCTCTGGGGCCAACGTCCTGACTTTC. Variable domain in full (rest from reference TRBV2 and TRBJ2-6): EPEVTQTPSHQVTQMGQEVILRCVPISNHLYFYWYRQILGQKVEFLVSFYNNEISEKSEIFDDQFSVERPDGSNFTLKIRSTKLEDSAMYFCASRAVGSGANVLTFGAGSRLTVL.

This rearrangement joins TRBV27 to TRBJ1-1; D might be TRBD1 (6 bases). Trimming stripped 7 bases from V and 2 bases from J, with 11 bases between. The V gene's germline CDR1 is MNHEY and CDR2 SMNVEV (reference sequence). This CDR3 region has 13 residues. The CDR3 region is CASKDRSNTEAFF. Written as DNA, the CDR3 is TGTGCCAGCAAAGACAGGTCAAACACTGAAGCTTTCTTT.

This clonotype has at least ten counts. V is TRBV11-2 and J is TRBJ2-7, with D possibly being TRBD1 (7 bases). Trimming shortened V by 6 bases and J by 2 bases, and 11 bases separated the two germline ends. The CDR3 totals 13 residues. Germline V gene data show CDR1 as SGHAT and CDR2 as FQNNGV. CDR3 sequence reads: CASRPGGTYEQYF. Written as DNA, the CDR3 is TGTGCCAGCAGGCCAGGGGGGACCTACGAGCAGTACTTC.

This clonotype was seen ten or more times. The chain has TRBV20-1 and TRBJ2-7, with 8 bases that match TRBD1. With 2 bases clipped from V and 4 bases from J, the junction kept 4 bases outside the gene matches. The CDR3 covers 13 residues. Germline CDR1 reads DFQATT; CDR2 reads SNEGSKA (reference sequence). The CDR3, as DNA: TGCAGTGCTAGAAGGACAGGGCTGTACGAGCAGTACTTC. Amino acids: CSARRTGLYEQYF.

This clonotype has at least ten counts. The CDR3 is CASSTPAGGETQYF. The DNA for the CDR3 is TGTGCCAGCAGCACCCCTGCGGGAGGCGAGACCCAGTACTTC. The chain combines TRBV28 with TRBJ2-5, with 8 nucleotides matching TRBD2. In germline, CDR1 is MDHEN, CDR2 SYDVKM. The length of the CDR3 is 14 residues. V lost 6 bases and J lost 5; bases outside the gene matches: 8. Looking up the rest from reference TRBV28 and TRBJ2-5 gives the full variable domain: DVKVTQSSRYLVKRTGEKVFLECVQDMDHENMFWYRQDPGLGLRLIYFSYDVKMKEKGDIPEGYSVSREKKERFSLILESASTNQTSMYLCASSTPAGGETQYFGPGTRLLVL.

The chain is built from TRBV4-1 and TRBJ2-7; no clear D. This CDR3 region has 15 residues. Germline V gene sequence: CDR1 MGHRA, CDR2 YSYEKL. Trimming removed 0 bases at V and 2 bases at J, with 11 bases between. The CDR3 bases are TGCGCCAGCAGCCAAGACCCTATAATGACCTACGAGCAGTACTTC. Translated: CASSQDPIMTYEQYF.

V and J are TRBV7-6 and TRBJ2-7; 7 nucleotides line up with TRBD1. Germline CDR1 and CDR2: SGHVS and FNYEAQ. V lost 2 bases and J lost 0; bases outside the gene matches: 1. This CDR3 has 14 amino acids. DNA of the CDR3: TGTGCCAGCAGCTTAAACAGGGGCTCCTACGAGCAGTACTTC. The encoded protein is CASSLNRGSYEQYF.

This clonotype appeared many times. The rearrangement links TRBV28 to TRBJ2-2; weak D call: TRBD2 (6 bases). The CDR3 contains 18 residues. Germline CDR1 and CDR2: MDHEN and SYDVKM. V lost 3 bases and J lost 2, with 19 bases in between. The CDR3 bases are TGTGCCAGCAGTTTTACCAATTCGGGACTGTCTAACACCGGGGAGCTGTTTTTT. Translated: CASSFTNSGLSNTGELFF.

This clonotype has a count of ten or more. The chain uses TRBV30 and TRBJ1-5; D is undetermined. V dropped 0 bases and J dropped 8 bases, with 11 bases sitting between them. The germline CDR1 and CDR2 sequences are GTSNPN and SVGIG (reference sequence). CDR3 length equals 13 residues. CDR3 sequence (DNA): TGTGCCTGGAGTGTACGCCGGGGAGAGCCCCAGCATTTT. Its protein product is CAWSVRRGEPQHF. Supplemented by reference TRBV30 and TRBJ1-5, the full variable domain reads SQTIHQWPATLVQPVGSPLSLECTVEGTSNPNLYWYRQAAGRGLQLLFYSVGIGQISSEVPQNLSASRPQDRQFILSSKKLLLSDSGFYLCAWSVRRGEPQHFGDGTRLSIL.

The chain has TRBV6-2 or TRBV6-3 and TRBJ1-2, with D possibly TRBD1 on 6 matching bases. Germline V gene data show CDR1 as MNHEY and CDR2 as SVGEGT. V was clipped by 6 bases and J by 7 bases, with 12 bases between them. This CDR3 has 12 residues. The CDR3 region is CASRRGGTGYTF. In DNA, the CDR3 is TGTGCCAGCAGAAGGGGGGGGACTGGCTACACCTTC.

The chain uses TRBV6-5 and TRBJ2-7, with 10 positions matching TRBD2. This CDR3 spans 15 amino acids. Per germline, CDR1 MNHEY and CDR2 SVGAGI. With V trimmed by 2 bases and J by 3 bases, 4 bases remained unmatched. CDR3 amino acids: CASSYSTSGNYEQYF. The CDR3 DNA reads as TGTGCCAGCAGTTACAGCACTAGCGGGAACTACGAGCAGTACTTC.

This clonotype was seen many times. CDR3 in amino acids: CAWSVWQGNSPLHF. CDR3 coding DNA: TGTGCCTGGAGTGTGTGGCAGGGTAATTCACCCCTCCACTTT. The genes are TRBV30 and TRBJ1-6; D may be TRBD1 (5 bases). Germline CDR1 reads GTSNPN; CDR2 reads SVGIG (reference sequence). Trimming left V 0 bases short and J 6 bases short, with 9 bases between. The CDR3 is 14 amino acids.

Ten or more counts support this clonotype. V and J are TRBV20-1 and TRBJ1-5; tentatively, D is TRBD1 (5 bases). Germline-derived CDR1 and CDR2 are DFQATT and SNEGSKA (reference sequence). Trimming pared 0 bases from V and 2 bases from J, leaving 11 bases between. The length of the CDR3 is 15 residues. This chain's CDR3 is CSARDGSGGNQPQHF. The DNA of the CDR3 is TGCAGTGCTAGAGATGGCTCGGGGGGCAATCAGCCCCAGCATTTT.

This clonotype was seen only a few times. This could be a read error, since a much larger clone is one nucleotide away. This sequence joins TRBV29-1 and TRBJ2-2; D is possibly TRBD1 or TRBD2 (5 bases each). The CDR3 has 15 residues. Germline V gives CDR1 SQVTM, CDR2 ANQGSEA. V shed 2 bases and J shed 4 bases, with 14 bases lying between them. CDR3 in DNA: TGCAGCGTTGAAACCGGGGCCCGGATCACCGGGGAGCTGTTTTTT. Translating gives CSVETGARITGELFF.

This clonotype was seen ten or more times. This sequence joins TRBV7-2 and TRBJ2-7; D gene uncertain. Germline V gene lookup returns CDR1 SGHTA and CDR2 FQGNSA. V was shortened by 1 base and J by 2 bases, with 12 bases between the two germline ends. CDR3 size: 15 residues. The CDR3 DNA sequence: TGTGCCAGCAGCTTAGTAATGACTTCGACCTACGAGCAGTACTTC. Its protein is CASSLVMTSTYEQYF.

This chain links TRBV4-2 with TRBJ1-2; 7 nucleotides match TRBD1. The CDR3 length is 13 residues. V shed 2 bases, J shed 6 bases, and the junction held 3 bases outside the gene matches. The V gene's germline CDR1 is LGHNA and CDR2 YNFKEQ. The CDR3 nucleotides are TGTGCCAGCAGCCAATTTACAGGGGATGGCTACACCTTC. Residues: CASSQFTGDGYTF.

Notes on this clonotype: Being one base from a much bigger clone, this may be a read error. V and J are TRBV30 and TRBJ1-1; D is uncertain. Trimming pared 4 bases from V and 6 bases from J, leaving 21 bases between. Germline V gene sequence: CDR1 GTSNPN, CDR2 SVGIG (reference sequence). CDR3 length equals 15 residues. The CDR3 DNA sequence: TGTGCCTGGAATGGGCCACCAGCAGCGGAATCTGAAGCTTTCTTT. The encoded protein is CAWNGPPAAESEAFF.

This clonotype was detected ten times or more. CDR3 amino acids: CASSLERVGETQYF. The CDR3 nucleotides are TGCGCCAGCAGCTTGGAAAGGGTCGGGGAGACCCAGTACTTC. The chain has TRBV5-1 and TRBJ2-5; D unresolved. Germline lookup yields CDR1 SGHRS and CDR2 YFSETQ. V dropped 0 bases and J dropped 5 bases, with 11 bases sitting between them. The CDR3 loop spans 14 amino acids.

This clonotype turned up a few times. The chain has TRBV28 and TRBJ2-5; D not resolved. V lost 2 bases, J lost 4 bases, and 8 bases lay in between. There are 13 residues in the CDR3. Germline V CDR1 and CDR2: MDHEN, SYDVKM. This CDR3 is CASSLRSTETQYF. The CDR3 nucleotides read TGTGCCAGCAGTTTAAGGTCCACAGAGACCCAGTACTTC.

Ten or more counts support this clonotype. The V and J genes are TRBV6-5 and TRBJ1-3; 7 bases fit TRBD1. Germline V gene sequence: CDR1 MNHEY, CDR2 SVGAGI. The CDR3 contains 15 residues. With 2 bases clipped from V and 0 bases from J, the junction kept 1 base outside the gene matches. CDR3 in amino acids: CASSYTGDSGNTIYF. The DNA of the CDR3 is TGTGCCAGCAGTTACACAGGGGACTCTGGAAACACCATATATTTT.

Many counts were recorded for this clonotype. The chain recombines TRBV5-1 with TRBJ2-7; TRBD1 might be the D (6 bases). V lost 4 bases and J lost 4, with 9 bases in between. CDR1 is SGHRS, CDR2 YFSETQ, per germline. The CDR3 contains 12 residues. CDR3: CASSNGQYEQYF. The CDR3 DNA sequence: TGCGCCAGCAGCAACGGACAGTACGAGCAGTACTTC.

The chain recombines TRBV6-1 with TRBJ2-5, with unresolved D. Trimming removed 6 bases at V and 8 bases at J, with 16 bases between. This CDR3 region has 13 residues. The V gene's germline CDR1 is MNHNS and CDR2 SASEGT. This CDR3 reads CASSDMAIDTQYF. CDR3 nucleotides: TGTGCCAGCAGCGACATGGCCATAGACACCCAGTACTTC.

The chain recombines TRBV6-5 with TRBJ2-7, with TRBD2 matching over 8 bases. The CDR3 totals 14 residues. Losses at the gene ends were 0 bases for V and 3 bases for J; bases not matched to a gene: 1. CDR1 and CDR2 (germline): MNHEY, SVGAGI. This CDR3 reads CASSYSSGNYEQYF. The CDR3 region has the DNA TGTGCCAGCAGTTACTCTAGCGGGAACTACGAGCAGTACTTC.

In this sample, this clonotype turned up many times. V gene TRBV28 combines with J gene TRBJ1-2, with 9 nucleotides matching TRBD1. Germline V gene sequence: CDR1 MDHEN, CDR2 SYDVKM. The CDR3 extends over 14 amino acids. V shed 5 bases and J 3 bases; nucleotides not matched to a gene: 4. CDR3 loop: CASSEGTGYYGYTF. Written as DNA, the CDR3 is TGTGCCAGCAGTGAGGGGACAGGGTACTATGGCTACACCTTC.

The genes are TRBV10-2 and TRBJ1-1; weak D call: TRBD1 (6 bases). CDR1 WSHSY and CDR2 SAAADI come from the germline V gene. The CDR3 runs 13 residues. V was trimmed by 6 bases and J by 4 bases, leaving 12 bases between them. The CDR3 sequence: CASRGGATTEAFF. Written as DNA, the CDR3 is TGCGCCAGCAGGGGGGGGGCGACCACTGAAGCTTTCTTT.

This clonotype was seen many times. The rearrangement uses TRBV4-2 and TRBJ1-1; 8 bases align to TRBD1. From germline, CDR1 is LGHNA and CDR2 YNFKEQ. V lost 0 bases to trimming and J lost 0 bases; unmatched junction nucleotides: 3. The CDR3 extends over 16 amino acids. Written as DNA, the CDR3 is TGTGCCAGCAGCCAAGAAGGGGACAGGCTGAACACTGAAGCTTTCTTT. Translation: CASSQEGDRLNTEAFF.

This clonotype was counted at least ten times. CDR3 sequence reads: CASSSGTGSYEQYF. The CDR3 DNA follows: TGTGCCAGCAGTTCCGGGACAGGGTCCTACGAGCAGTACTTC. The chain couples TRBV6-5 to TRBJ2-7; 9 bases are a match to TRBD1. CDR3 length: 14 residues. Germline CDR1 and CDR2: MNHEY and SVGAGI. V trimming: 4 bases; J trimming: 1 base; junction bases outside the gene matches: 2.

The genes are TRBV20-1 and TRBJ2-7; 7 bases agree with TRBD1. CDR3 length: 13 residues. Germline CDR1 DFQATT, CDR2 SNEGSKA (reference sequence). V was clipped by 5 bases and J by 2 bases; unmatched bases: 6. CDR3 sequence reads: CSAAGTATYEQYF. The CDR3 DNA follows: TGCAGTGCTGCCGGGACAGCGACCTACGAGCAGTACTTC.

This clonotype was seen only a few times. The rearrangement links TRBV18 to TRBJ2-5; 8 bases agree with TRBD2. V was pared by 3 bases and J by 4 bases, with 13 bases of the junction left unmatched. Germline loops: CDR1 KGHSH, CDR2 LQKENI. This CDR3 spans 17 amino acids. CDR3 residues: CASSPNIWSGRGETQYF. The CDR3 DNA sequence: TGTGCCAGCTCACCGAATATCTGGAGCGGGAGAGGAGAGACCCAGTACTTC.

Details on this clonotype: One end of the junction varies from germline; a read error may be responsible. The chain combines TRBV2 with TRBJ2-5; D is perhaps TRBD2 (5 bases). This CDR3 is built from 13 residues. Per germline, CDR1 SNHLY and CDR2 FYNNEI. This CDR3 reads CATSDGVQETQYF. DNA for the CDR3: TGTGCCACCAGTGACGGGGTTCAAGAGACCCAGTACTTC.